This paragraph reports one TCR beta chain. Measured with immunoSEQ multiplex PCR; TCRdb has only the in-frame clones, and not every one. The profile shows 180,000 or so clones, about 83% of them singletons. This sample was included in a study of blood T cell repertoires in COVID-19. Germline V gene sequence: CDR1 SEHNR, CDR2 FQNEAQ (reference sequence). This CDR3 is 14 amino acids long. The V gene end was trimmed by 6 bases and the J gene end by 10 bases; junction bases not matched to a gene: 8. The clonotype was recovered from a man aged 18 to 29 with active or convalescent COVID-19. Sequences were obtained from peripheral blood. This chain joins TRBV7-9 and TRBJ1-6; 8 bases map to TRBD1. CDR3 nucleotide sequence: TGTGCCAGCAGATCCGGACAGGGCGGCTCACCCCTCCACTTT. Its translation is CASRSGQGGSPLHF.